Below, 18 T cell receptor beta chains from the same sample are listed, as sequenced in a study of vaccination effects on CD4 cells after COVID-19. Before sequencing, viral peptide pools were used by the ViraFEST assay to expand antigen-specific CD4+ T cells. Culture proceeded for under twelve days, and CD4+ T cells were then isolated. The vaccine given was either BNT162b2 or mRNA-1273, in two doses. These receptors are not linked to any known antigen. Sequencing used immunoSEQ multiplex PCR; TCRdb keeps in-frame clones, though not all of them. The sample holds 9,500 to 15,000 clones, roughly 71% seen once. The sequencing here drew on CD4+ T cells from PBMCs cultured with SARS-CoV-2 spike peptides, taken after COVID-19 vaccination. The receptors stem from a human donor who received a COVID-19 vaccine.

This clone is medium-sized in the sample. This chain joins TRBV11-2 and TRBJ1-3; D gene unclear. The germline V gene encodes CDR1 SGHAT and CDR2 FQNNGV. The CDR3 totals 13 residues. V gave up 3 bases and J gave up 4 bases, with 7 bases separating them. CDR3: CASSFLEGNTIYF. CDR3 bases: TGTGCCAGCAGCTTTTTGGAAGGAAACACCATATATTTT.

The V gene is TRBV18, the J gene TRBJ1-1; D possibly corresponds to TRBD1 (5 bases). The CDR3 spans 14 residues. Deletions cut 3 bases from V and 3 bases from J, with 11 bases between. Germline V gives CDR1 KGHSH, CDR2 LQKENI. CDR3 amino acids: CASSPRRGDTEAFF. In nucleotides, the CDR3 is TGTGCCAGCTCACCTCGACGGGGGGACACTGAAGCTTTCTTT. The variable domain in full, with the rest retrieved from reference TRBV18 and TRBJ1-1, is NAGVMQNPRHLVRRRGQEARLRCSPMKGHSHVYWYRQLPEEGLKFMVYLQKENIIDESGMPKERFSAEFPKEGPSILRIQQVVRGDSAAYFCASSPRRGDTEAFFGQGTRLTVV.

This rearrangement joins TRBV3-1 (or the pseudogene TRBV3-2) to TRBJ2-3, with D unclear. The CDR3 spans 11 residues. V was pared by 4 bases and J by 6 bases, with 5 bases between. Germline CDR1 reads LGHDT; CDR2 reads YNNKEL (reference sequence). The CDR3 protein is CASSLVDTQYF. The CDR3 nucleotides are TGTGCCAGCAGCCTAGTGGATACGCAGTATTTT.

This chain's CDR3 is CASSARIREQFF. The CDR3 bases are TGTGCCAGTAGTGCCAGGATTCGTGAGCAGTTCTTC. The V call is TRBV19, the J call TRBJ2-1; D is unclear. V was pared by 5 bases and J by 9 bases, with 11 bases between. CDR3 size: 12 residues. Germline CDR1 and CDR2: LNHDA and SQIVND (reference sequence).

This clone came up a few times. This chain uses TRBV9 with TRBJ2-7, with TRBD2 as a possible D gene (5 bases). The CDR3 has 14 amino acids. V lost 0 bases, J lost 6 bases, and 13 bases lay in between. The germline V gene has CDR1 SGDLS and CDR2 YYNGEE. The CDR3 DNA follows: TGTGCCAGCAGCGTAGGAGACTCCGGAGGCGAGCAGTACTTC. Its translation: CASSVGDSGGEQYF.

CDR3 DNA sequence: TGTGCCAGCTCGAGACAGTACCAAGAGACCCAGTACTTC. Its protein product is CASSRQYQETQYF. The chain couples TRBV6-5 to TRBJ2-5, with D tentatively TRBD1 (5 bases). The ends were cut back, 8 bases at V and 0 bases at J, with 10 bases in the middle. The CDR3 totals 13 residues. In germline, CDR1 is MNHEY, CDR2 SVGAGI.

The chain has TRBV6-6 and TRBJ2-7, with a tentative D call TRBD1 (6 bases). Germline assignment: CDR1 MNHNY and CDR2 SVGAGI (reference sequence). The CDR3 is made up of 13 amino acids. V shed 1 base and J shed 7 bases, with 11 bases lying between them. CDR3 amino acids: CASSYLQGREQYF. The CDR3 DNA reads TGTGCCAGCAGTTACTTACAGGGTCGGGAGCAGTACTTC.

The genes are TRBV6-5 and TRBJ1-2; the D is unclear. The V gene's germline CDR1 is MNHEY and CDR2 SVGAGI. The CDR3 loop spans 12 amino acids. V was shortened by 7 bases and J by 6 bases, with 12 bases between the two germline ends. The DNA for the CDR3 is TGTGCCAGCAATCTCCCCTCGAATGGCTACACCTTC. Its protein product is CASNLPSNGYTF.

The chain links TRBV2 to TRBJ2-7; D is unresolved. The CDR3 is 12 amino acids. The ends were cut back, 8 bases at V and 2 bases at J, with 10 bases in the middle. Germline CDR1 and CDR2: SNHLY and FYNNEI. CDR3 DNA: TGTGCCAGCTCCCGGTCCCCCTACGAGCAGTACTTC. Residues: CASSRSPYEQYF.

The chain combines TRBV6-6 with TRBJ1-1, with 7 bases lining up with TRBD1. The V gene's germline CDR1 is MNHNY and CDR2 SVGAGI (reference sequence). The V and J ends lost 6 bases and 8 bases, in that order; junction bases with no gene match: 9. The CDR3 sequence is 13 residues long. CDR3 nucleotide sequence: TGTGCCAGCAGAACCCCGGACAGGCTAGAAGCTTTCTTT. This gives the protein CASRTPDRLEAFF.

This clone was seen once. CDR3 loop: CSVARGTDTQYF. The CDR3 DNA follows: TGCAGCGTTGCTCGCGGCACAGATACGCAGTATTTT. The rearrangement links TRBV29-1 to TRBJ2-3, with D unclear. CDR1 and CDR2 from the germline V gene are SQVTM and ANQGSEA. This CDR3 contains 12 residues. V gave up 4 bases and J gave up 1 base, with 6 bases separating them.

This clone was observed a few times. The V call is TRBV11-3, the J call TRBJ2-7; 9 bases fit TRBD1. CDR1 and CDR2 (germline): SGHNT, YENEEA. CDR3 length: 14 amino acids. The ends lost 5 bases at V and 5 bases at J; junction bases unmatched: 7. CDR3 DNA: TGTGCCAGCAGCCGGTGGGACAGGGCCCACGAGCAGTACTTC. Amino acid sequence: CASSRWDRAHEQYF.

The V call is TRBV30, the J call TRBJ1-3, with D hard to call. This CDR3 has 14 residues. V dropped 3 bases and J dropped 2 bases, with 11 bases sitting between them. The V gene's germline CDR1 is GTSNPN and CDR2 SVGIG (reference sequence). CDR3 coding DNA: TGTGCCTGGAGCCCGGACGCTGCTGGAAACACCATATATTTT. Its protein is CAWSPDAAGNTIYF.

The V gene is TRBV5-1, the J gene TRBJ2-3, with D unresolved. The ends were cut back, 0 bases at V and 6 bases at J, with 8 bases in the middle. This CDR3 is built from 13 residues. CDR1 is SGHRS, CDR2 YFSETQ, per germline. In DNA form, the CDR3 reads TGCGCCAGCAGCTTGGACGGTTCCGATACGCAGTATTTT. It translates to CASSLDGSDTQYF.

A few counts support this clone. The V call is TRBV10-3, the J call TRBJ1-3; a weak D match, TRBD1 (6 bases). The germline gives CDR1 ENHRY, CDR2 SYGVKD. Trimming removed 6 bases at V and 0 bases at J, with 12 bases between. This CDR3 is built from 15 residues. Written as DNA, the CDR3 is TGTGCCATCAGCTCCCGGGACACCTCTGGAAACACCATATATTTT. This gives the protein CAISSRDTSGNTIYF.

The chain has TRBV11-2 and TRBJ2-1; D perhaps matches TRBD2 (5 bases). CDR1 and CDR2 from the germline V gene are SGHAT and FQNNGV. The length of the CDR3 is 14 residues. V dropped 5 bases and J dropped 0 bases, with 8 bases sitting between them. CDR3: CASSRDYSYNEQFF. CDR3 nucleotides: TGTGCCAGCAGCCGCGACTACTCCTACAATGAGCAGTTCTTC.

By share, this clone ranks as large (0.1 to 1%). CDR3: CASSPSQGALHGYTF. The CDR3 DNA reads as TGTGCCAGCAGTCCCTCACAGGGTGCTTTACATGGCTACACCTTC. The gene calls are TRBV6-2 or TRBV6-3 and TRBJ1-2; D is perhaps TRBD1 (6 bases). CDR1 is MNHEY and CDR2 is SVGEGT in the germline V gene. This CDR3 has 15 residues. V lost 5 bases to trimming and J lost 6 bases, with 19 bases between them.

Concerning this clone itself: Mismatch with germline at one junction end may stem from a read error. The chain couples TRBV5-1 to TRBJ2-1; the D is unclear. The CDR3 loop spans 11 amino acids. Germline V lookup: CDR1 SGHRS, CDR2 YFSETQ. The CDR3 loop is CASTLGNEQFF. The CDR3 region has the DNA TGCGCCAGCACCTTGGGAAATGAGCAGTTCTTC. Full variable domain (outside the CDR3, taken from reference TRBV5-1 and TRBJ2-1): KAGVTQTPRYLIKTRGQQVTLSCSPISGHRSVSWYQQTPGQGLQFLFEYFSETQRNKGNFPGRFSGRQFSNSRSEMNVSTLELGDSALYLCASTLGNEQFFGPGTRLTVL.